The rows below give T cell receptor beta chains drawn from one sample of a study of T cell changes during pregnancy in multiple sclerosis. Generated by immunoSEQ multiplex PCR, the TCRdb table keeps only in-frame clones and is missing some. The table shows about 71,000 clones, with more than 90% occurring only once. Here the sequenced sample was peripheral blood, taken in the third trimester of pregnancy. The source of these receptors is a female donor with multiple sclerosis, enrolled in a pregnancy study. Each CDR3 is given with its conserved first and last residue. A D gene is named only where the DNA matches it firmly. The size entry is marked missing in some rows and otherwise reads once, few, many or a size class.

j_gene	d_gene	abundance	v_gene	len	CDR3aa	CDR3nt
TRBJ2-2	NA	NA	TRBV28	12	CASSLFSRELFF	TGTGCCAGCAGTTTATTCTCCCGGGAGCTGTTTTTT
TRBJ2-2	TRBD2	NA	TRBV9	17	CASSVTSGRYGTGELFF	TGTGCCAGCAGCGTAACTAGCGGGAGATATGGCACCGGGGAGCTGTTTTTT
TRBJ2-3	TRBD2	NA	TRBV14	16	CASSQDAGEGTDTQYF	TGTGCCAGCAGCCAAGATGCGGGAGAAGGCACAGATACGCAGTATTTT
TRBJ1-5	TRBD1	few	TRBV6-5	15	CASSYNRDRGQPQHF	TGTGCCAGCAGTTACAACCGGGACAGGGGGCAGCCCCAGCATTTT
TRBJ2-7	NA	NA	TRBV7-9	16	CASSFSNAQASYEQYF	TGTGCCAGCAGCTTTTCCAACGCCCAAGCGTCCTACGAGCAGTACTTC
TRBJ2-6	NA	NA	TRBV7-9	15	CASSFLFSGANVLTF	TGTGCCAGCAGCTTCCTATTCTCTGGGGCCAACGTCCTGACTTTC
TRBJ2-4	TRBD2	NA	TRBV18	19	CASSPPNLALTSGKNIQYF	TGTGCCAGCTCACCACCGAACCTTGCATTGACTAGCGGTAAAAACATTCAGTACTTC
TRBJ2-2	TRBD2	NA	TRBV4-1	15	CASSQGGRGTGELFF	TGCGCCAGCAGCCAAGGAGGGAGGGGCACCGGGGAGCTGTTTTTT
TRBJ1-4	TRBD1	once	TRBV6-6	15	CASSPDRTGGEKLFF	TGTGCCAGCAGTCCGGACAGGACAGGTGGTGAAAAACTGTTTTTT
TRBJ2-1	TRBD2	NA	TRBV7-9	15	CASSLASGAYNEQFF	TGTGCCAGCAGCTTGGCTAGCGGTGCCTACAATGAGCAGTTCTTC
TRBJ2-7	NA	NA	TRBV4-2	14	CASSQVKGAYEQYF	TGTGCCAGCAGCCAAGTAAAGGGGGCCTACGAGCAGTACTTC
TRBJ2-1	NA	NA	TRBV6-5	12	CASSCANNEQFF	TGTGCCAGCAGTTGCGCGAACAATGAGCAGTTCTTC
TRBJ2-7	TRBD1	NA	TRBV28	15	CASSIPGQGNYEQYF	TGTGCCAGCAGTATCCCGGGACAGGGGAACTACGAGCAGTACTTC
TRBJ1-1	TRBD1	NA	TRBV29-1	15	CSVIRDRGLGTEAFF	TGCAGCGTTATCCGGGACAGGGGGCTAGGAACTGAAGCTTTCTTT
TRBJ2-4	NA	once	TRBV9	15	CASSADTARADIQYF	TGTGCCAGCAGCGCGGACACGGCTCGGGCTGACATTCAGTACTTC
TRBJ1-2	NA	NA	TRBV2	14	CASSEAGVGYGYTF	TGTGCCAGCAGTGAAGCAGGGGTAGGCTATGGCTACACCTTC
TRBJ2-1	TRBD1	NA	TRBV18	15	CASSPGTGDYNEQFF	TGTGCCAGCTCACCAGGGACAGGGGATTACAATGAGCAGTTCTTC
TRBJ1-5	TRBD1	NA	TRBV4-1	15	CASSPGTDSNQPQHF	TGCGCCAGCAGCCCCGGGACAGATAGCAATCAGCCCCAGCATTTT
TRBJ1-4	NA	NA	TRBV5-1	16	CASSLAGGAAGEKLFF	TGCGCCAGCAGCCTGGCGGGCGGAGCCGCGGGCGAAAAACTGTTTTTT
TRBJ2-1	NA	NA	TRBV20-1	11	CSAPPEGEQFF	TGCAGTGCCCCCCCGGAGGGTGAGCAGTTCTTC
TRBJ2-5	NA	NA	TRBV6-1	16	CASSENVGRRGETQYF	TGTGCCAGCAGTGAAAATGTGGGGAGAAGAGGAGAGACCCAGTACTTC
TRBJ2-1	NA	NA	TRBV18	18	CASSPRSSAASSYNEQFF	TGTGCCAGCTCACCACGGTCCTCTGCGGCCAGCTCCTACAATGAGCAGTTCTTC
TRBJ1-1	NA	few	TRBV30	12	CACLELGTEAFF	TGTGCCTGCCTAGAATTGGGCACTGAAGCTTTCTTT
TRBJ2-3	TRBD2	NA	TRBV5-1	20	CASSLASETSGGISTDTQYF	TGCGCCAGCAGCTTGGCGTCGGAGACTAGCGGGGGGATTAGCACAGATACGCAGTATTTT
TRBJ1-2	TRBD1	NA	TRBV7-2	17	CASSLRVTGQGDDGYTF	TGTGCCAGCAGCTTAAGGGTCACGGGACAGGGGGACGATGGCTACACCTTC
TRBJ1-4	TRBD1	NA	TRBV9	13	CASSGDRGRKLFF	TGTGCCAGCAGCGGTGACAGGGGGAGAAAACTGTTTTTT
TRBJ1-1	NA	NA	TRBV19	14	CASKIGAGNTEAFF	TGTGCCAGCAAGATAGGGGCAGGGAACACTGAAGCTTTCTTT
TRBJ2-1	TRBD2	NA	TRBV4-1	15	CASSQGREGLDEQFF	TGCGCCAGCAGCCAAGGGCGGGAGGGCCTCGATGAGCAGTTCTTC
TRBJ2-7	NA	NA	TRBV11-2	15	CASSLRSGQTYEQYF	TGTGCCAGCAGCTTAAGGTCAGGACAGACCTACGAGCAGTACTTC
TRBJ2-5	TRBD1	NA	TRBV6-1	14	CASSETGQAGTQYF	TGTGCCAGCAGTGAGACAGGACAGGCGGGGACCCAGTACTTC
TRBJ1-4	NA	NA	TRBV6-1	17	CASSDRWSLSTNEKLFF	TGTGCCAGCAGTGATCGGTGGTCCCTCTCAACTAATGAAAAACTGTTTTTT
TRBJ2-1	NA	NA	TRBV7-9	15	CASSPLEPSYNEQFF	TGTGCCAGCAGCCCACTAGAACCCTCCTACAATGAGCAGTTCTTC
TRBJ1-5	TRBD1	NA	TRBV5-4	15	CASSEDRGRNQPQHF	TGTGCCAGCAGCGAGGACAGGGGGCGAAATCAGCCCCAGCATTTT
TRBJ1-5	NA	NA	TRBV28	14	CASTRGRATQPQHF	TGTGCCAGCACCCGGGGAAGGGCGACTCAGCCCCAGCATTTT
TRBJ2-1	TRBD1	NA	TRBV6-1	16	CASSEQEAGGYNEQFF	TGTGCCAGCAGTGAACAGGAGGCAGGGGGTTACAATGAGCAGTTCTTC
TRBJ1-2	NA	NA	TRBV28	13	CASLEGEGNGYTF	TGTGCCTCCTTAGAAGGGGAAGGGAATGGCTACACCTTC
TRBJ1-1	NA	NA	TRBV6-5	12	CASSYRGGEAFF	TGTGCCAGCAGTTACAGGGGCGGTGAAGCTTTCTTT
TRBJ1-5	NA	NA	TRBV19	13	CASRDSQGQPQHF	TGTGCCAGTAGGGACAGCCAAGGGCAGCCCCAGCATTTT
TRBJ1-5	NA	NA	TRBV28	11	CASSSDQPQHF	TGTGCCAGCAGTTCAGATCAGCCCCAGCATTTT
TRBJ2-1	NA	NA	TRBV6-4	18	CASSEDSPLVNPYNEQFF	TGTGCCAGCAGTGAGGACTCACCGCTAGTTAACCCCTACAATGAGCAGTTCTTC
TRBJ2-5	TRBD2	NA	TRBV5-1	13	CASSRGGQETQYF	TGCGCCAGCAGCCGGGGGGGGCAAGAGACCCAGTACTTC
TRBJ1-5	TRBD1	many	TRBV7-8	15	CASSARTGGDQPQHF	TGTGCCAGCAGCGCTAGGACAGGGGGTGATCAGCCCCAGCATTTT
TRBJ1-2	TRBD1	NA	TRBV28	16	CASSLGQGGVWDGYTF	TGTGCCAGCAGCCTTGGACAGGGGGGAGTATGGGATGGCTACACCTTC
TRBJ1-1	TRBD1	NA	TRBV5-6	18	CASSSLRSRADRVSGAFF	TGTGCCAGCAGCAGCCTTCGATCACGAGCAGACAGGGTGTCGGGAGCTTTCTTT
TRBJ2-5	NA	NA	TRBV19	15	CASAPRGAYQETQYF	TGTGCCAGTGCACCTCGTGGGGCATACCAAGAGACCCAGTACTTC
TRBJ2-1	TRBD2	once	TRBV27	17	CASSPGRQAGGYNEQFF	TGTGCCAGCAGTCCGGGGCGTCAAGCGGGAGGTTACAATGAGCAGTTCTTC
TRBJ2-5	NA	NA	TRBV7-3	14	CASSLSRDQETQYF	TGTGCCAGCAGCTTAAGCCGGGACCAAGAGACCCAGTACTTC
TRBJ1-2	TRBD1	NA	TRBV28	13	CASKGQDDYGYTF	TGTGCCAGCAAGGGACAGGATGACTATGGCTACACCTTC
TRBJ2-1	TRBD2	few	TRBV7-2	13	CAAGTSGSNEQFF	TGTGCTGCAGGGACTAGCGGGAGCAATGAGCAGTTCTTC
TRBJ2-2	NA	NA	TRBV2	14	CASSGSLSAGELFF	TGTGCCAGCAGTGGCTCACTTTCCGCCGGGGAGCTGTTTTTT
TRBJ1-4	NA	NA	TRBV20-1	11	CSASRGEKLFF	TGCAGTGCTTCTCGGGGTGAAAAACTGTTTTTT
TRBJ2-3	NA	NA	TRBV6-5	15	CASSSGFSTGDTQYF	TGTGCCAGCAGCTCCGGCTTCTCCACGGGAGATACGCAGTATTTT
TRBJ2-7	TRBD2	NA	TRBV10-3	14	CAISELGGSPEQYF	TGTGCCATCAGTGAATTGGGCGGGAGTCCCGAGCAGTACTTC